Each of the 28 T cell receptor beta chains below was sequenced from the same sample in a study of cytomegalovirus exposure and HLA in healthy donors. TCRdb keeps only in-frame clones here, not all; method: immunoSEQ multiplex PCR. Here the sample spans 190,000 or so clones, around 81% being singletons. Sequenced material: PBMCs. Every receptor here comes from a woman aged 18-29 years in good health and CMV-seropositive.

This chain links TRBV7-3 with TRBJ2-1, with D possibly matching TRBD2 (6 bases). The V and J ends lost 5 bases and 7 bases respectively, with 15 bases between them. The germline V gene has CDR1 SGHTA and CDR2 FQGTGA. This CDR3 has 14 residues. CDR3 region: CASSPAGGANEQFF. CDR3 nucleotides: TGTGCCAGCAGCCCGGCGGGCGGGGCTAATGAGCAGTTCTTC.

The genes are TRBV13 and TRBJ1-1, with D tentatively TRBD1 (5 bases). The CDR3 has 12 residues. Germline CDR1 and CDR2: PRHDT and FYEKMQ (reference sequence). The ends were cut back, 5 bases at V and 5 bases at J, with 9 bases in the middle. DNA for the CDR3: TGTGCCAGCAGCCCGAAGGGGACTGAAGCTTTCTTT. Translation: CASSPKGTEAFF.

This clone appeared a few times. This chain uses TRBV7-9 with TRBJ1-6, with D tentatively TRBD1 (5 bases). V was shortened by 9 bases and J by 6 bases, with 9 bases between the two germline ends. Looked up from germline, CDR1 is SEHNR and CDR2 is FQNEAQ (reference sequence). CDR3 size: 12 residues. The DNA of the CDR3 is TGTGCCAGTGCTCAGGGTAATTCACCCCTCCACTTT. Encoded protein: CASAQGNSPLHF.

The J gene is TRBJ2-1, the V gene TRBV6-1; D not certain. The CDR3 is 15 residues long. The germline V gene has CDR1 MNHNS and CDR2 SASEGT. The V end was cut by 0 bases, the J end by 8 bases, with 14 bases between. The CDR3 bases are TGTGCCAGCAGTGAAGCATTGAGCCTTACAGATGAGCAGTTCTTC. This gives the protein CASSEALSLTDEQFF.

V and J are TRBV6-1 and TRBJ1-2; D is unclear. The CDR3 extends over 15 amino acids. Germline V gene sequence: CDR1 MNHNS, CDR2 SASEGT. V was shortened by 0 bases and J by 5 bases, with 13 bases between the two germline ends. The CDR3 reads CASSEARGASYGYTF. The CDR3 region has the DNA TGTGCCAGCAGTGAAGCTCGGGGTGCTAGTTATGGCTACACCTTC.

The chain joins TRBV2 to TRBJ2-5, with 15 nucleotides matching TRBD2. Germline-derived CDR1 and CDR2 are SNHLY and FYNNEI. The CDR3 totals 16 residues. The V and J ends lost 6 bases and 2 bases, in that order; junction bases with no gene match: 4. This chain's CDR3 is CASRAGTSGGQETQYF. Written as DNA, the CDR3 is TGTGCCAGCAGAGCCGGGACTAGCGGGGGGCAAGAGACCCAGTACTTC.

This clone has a handful of counts. The V and J genes are TRBV6-1 and TRBJ1-5; 9 nucleotides match TRBD1. The germline gives CDR1 MNHNS, CDR2 SASEGT. Trimming removed 9 bases from V and 5 bases from J; junction bases left unmatched: 5. The CDR3 runs to 13 residues. In DNA form, the CDR3 reads TGTGCCAGTAACAGGGGGCGCGATCAGCCCCAGCATTTT. Protein sequence: CASNRGRDQPQHF.

This clone was counted once. J is TRBJ2-7 and V is TRBV4-2; 9 nucleotides match TRBD1. The CDR3 consists of 14 residues. Per germline, CDR1 LGHNA and CDR2 YNFKEQ. V trimming: 4 bases; J trimming: 5 bases; junction bases outside the gene matches: 6. CDR3 sequence reads: CASSRGTGSHEQYF. DNA of the CDR3: TGTGCCAGCAGCCGAGGGACAGGGTCCCACGAGCAGTACTTC.

The J gene is TRBJ2-1, the V gene TRBV6-1; TRBD1 is a possible D gene (6 bases). Germline V gene lookup returns CDR1 MNHNS and CDR2 SASEGT. CDR3 length: 14 residues. V was trimmed by 2 bases and J by 5 bases, leaving 10 bases between them. The CDR3 loop reads CASSEQGFNNEQFF. CDR3 nucleotides: TGTGCCAGCAGTGAACAGGGGTTTAACAATGAGCAGTTCTTC.

This sequence joins TRBV2 and TRBJ1-5, with 7 bases matching TRBD1. CDR3 length: 15 amino acids. Per germline, CDR1 SNHLY and CDR2 FYNNEI. With V trimmed by 4 bases and J by 3 bases, 6 bases remained unmatched. CDR3 sequence (DNA): TGTGCCAGCAGTGTCGGGACAGCCTCCAATCAGCCCCAGCATTTT. Translated: CASSVGTASNQPQHF.

This chain uses TRBV2 with TRBJ1-2; 7 bases are shared with TRBD1. V lost 0 bases and J lost 4; bases outside the gene matches: 5. This CDR3 has 15 residues. Germline V gives CDR1 SNHLY, CDR2 FYNNEI. CDR3 sequence (DNA): TGTGCCAGCAGTGAAGCTACAGGGGACCTCTATGGCTACACCTTC. As protein: CASSEATGDLYGYTF.

The rearrangement uses TRBV4-3 and TRBJ2-7; D is possibly TRBD2 (5 bases). The V end was cut by 1 base, the J end by 9 bases, with 22 bases between. CDR1 is LGHNA and CDR2 is YSLEER in the germline V gene. CDR3 length: 16 residues. CDR3 protein: CASSQGTSGILLGQYF. The CDR3 DNA follows: TGCGCCAGCAGCCAAGGCACCTCCGGGATCCTATTGGGGCAGTACTTC.

CDR3 coding DNA: TGTGCCAGCAGCTTAGTGCGTCTTTTCCGGGACAGAGTAAACAATGAGCAGTTCTTC. It is translated as CASSLVRLFRDRVNNEQFF. This chain joins TRBV7-9 and TRBJ2-1, with 7 nucleotides matching TRBD1. CDR1 SEHNR and CDR2 FQNEAQ come from the germline V gene (reference sequence). The ends lost 1 base at V and 5 bases at J; junction bases unmatched: 17. The CDR3 has 19 residues.

The chain uses TRBV5-1 and TRBJ1-2; unclear D gene. This CDR3 has 16 residues. V lost 2 bases to trimming and J lost 5 bases, with 19 bases between them. Germline CDR1 and CDR2: SGHRS and YFSETQ. This CDR3 is CASSFGAATSFYGYTF. The CDR3, as DNA: TGCGCCAGCAGCTTCGGAGCAGCTACTTCATTTTATGGCTACACCTTC.

This clone turned up a few times. The junction and the germline gene differ at one end; a read error may be behind it. CDR3 sequence reads: CASSLTFGSNTGELFF. The CDR3, as DNA: TGTGCCAGCAGTTTAACATTCGGGTCGAACACCGGGGAGCTGTTTTTT. This sequence joins TRBV7-3 and TRBJ2-2; D remains unclear. Germline V gene data show CDR1 as SGHTA and CDR2 as FQGTGA. The CDR3 is made up of 16 amino acids.

The gene calls are TRBV27 and TRBJ1-1; TRBD1 aligns across 8 bases. V was pared by 4 bases and J by 4 bases, with 5 bases of the junction left unmatched. The CDR3 runs to 14 residues. In germline, CDR1 is MNHEY, CDR2 SMNVEV (reference sequence). The CDR3 bases are TGTGCCAGCAGTTACAGGGGGAGTAGCACTGAAGCTTTCTTT. Translating gives CASSYRGSSTEAFF.

The chain carries TRBV6-1 and TRBJ2-7; tentatively, D is TRBD2 (7 bases). From germline, CDR1 is MNHNS and CDR2 SASEGT. The CDR3 has 14 residues. V lost 6 bases and J 5 bases, leaving 17 bases between the germline ends. The CDR3 here is CASSALQGGDEQYF. CDR3 sequence (DNA): TGTGCCAGCAGCGCCTTACAGGGAGGGGACGAGCAGTACTTC.

This sequence joins TRBV6-1 and TRBJ1-1; 9 bases are shared with TRBD1. CDR1 MNHNS and CDR2 SASEGT come from the germline V gene. Trimming at V came to 11 bases and at J to 0 bases, leaving 4 bases not matched to a gene. The CDR3 is 13 residues long. CDR3 nucleotides: TGTGCCGTACAGGGGGCAATGAACACTGAAGCTTTCTTT. Amino acid sequence: CAVQGAMNTEAFF.

This clone was observed a handful of times. J is TRBJ1-3 and V is TRBV2, with D perhaps TRBD1 (5 bases). Germline V gene lookup returns CDR1 SNHLY and CDR2 FYNNEI. Trimming stripped 3 bases from V and 0 bases from J, with 9 bases between. CDR3 length: 15 residues. This CDR3 reads CASSEDKSSGNTIYF. In DNA form, the CDR3 reads TGTGCCAGCAGTGAGGACAAGAGCTCTGGAAACACCATATATTTT.

This clone was recorded once. This chain uses TRBV2 with TRBJ1-4; weak D call: TRBD1 (5 bases). Germline V lookup: CDR1 SNHLY, CDR2 FYNNEI. The germline V and J ends were trimmed by 7 bases and 1 base, with 10 bases remaining between them. The CDR3 runs 14 residues. The CDR3: CASTLRVTNEKLFF. In DNA, the CDR3 is TGTGCCAGCACCCTCAGGGTAACTAATGAAAAACTGTTTTTT.

V usage is TRBV5-4 and J usage is TRBJ2-3, with 8 bases identical to TRBD2. V was clipped by 3 bases and J by 6 bases; unmatched bases: 9. CDR3 length: 15 residues. Germline V gene data show CDR1 as SGHNT and CDR2 as YYREEE (reference sequence). The CDR3 region is CASSSGGGFADTQYF. As DNA, the CDR3 is TGTGCCAGCAGCTCTGGCGGGGGGTTTGCGGATACGCAGTATTTT.

The genes are TRBV27 and TRBJ1-5; tentatively, D is TRBD1 (5 bases). The CDR3 spans 20 residues. Per germline, CDR1 MNHEY and CDR2 SMNVEV (reference sequence). Trimming removed 5 bases at V and 0 bases at J, with 26 bases between. This CDR3 reads CASSRHRDFPDPYSNQPQHF. The CDR3, as DNA: TGTGCCAGCAGTCGCCACCGGGACTTCCCTGACCCTTATAGCAATCAGCCCCAGCATTTT.

The CDR3 DNA reads TGTGCCAGCAGGAAGACTAGCGGTGAGCAGTTCTTC. This translates into CASRKTSGEQFF. The genes are TRBV6-5 and TRBJ2-1; 9 bases align to TRBD2. With V trimmed by 6 bases and J by 9 bases, 3 bases remained unmatched. The CDR3 is 12 amino acids. Germline V gives CDR1 MNHEY, CDR2 SVGAGI.

This chain joins TRBV6-5 and TRBJ2-5, with TRBD2 matching 9 bases. The CDR3 spans 15 residues. Trimming cost V 4 bases and J 4 bases; bases outside gene matches: 7. Per the germline V gene, CDR1 is MNHEY and CDR2 is SVGAGI. The CDR3 spells CASSLAGGLAETQYF. For the CDR3, the DNA is TGTGCCAGCAGTTTGGCGGGGGGGCTGGCAGAGACCCAGTACTTC.

The rearrangement uses TRBV13 and TRBJ2-7; 8 bases align to TRBD2. The junction had 7 bases not matched to a gene; V was cut back by 0 bases and J by 3 bases. Per germline, CDR1 PRHDT and CDR2 FYEKMQ (reference sequence). This CDR3 is built from 16 residues. DNA for the CDR3: TGTGCCAGCAGCTTAGGCGGTTCGGGGGGGTACTACGAGCAGTACTTC. This encodes CASSLGGSGGYYEQYF.

This clone occurred once. The rearrangement uses TRBV2 and TRBJ2-7; D is possibly TRBD1 (5 bases). Germline assignment: CDR1 SNHLY and CDR2 FYNNEI. The CDR3 is made up of 12 amino acids. Deletions cut 8 bases from V and 7 bases from J, with 15 bases between. The DNA of the CDR3 is TGTGCCAGCCAGGGCAGTGTGGATGAGCAGTACTTC. Its translation is CASQGSVDEQYF.

J is TRBJ1-2 and V is TRBV7-8, with 8 bases identical to TRBD1. This CDR3 is 16 amino acids long. After removal of 0 bases from V and 4 bases from J, the junction contained 7 bases not matched to a gene. Per germline, CDR1 SGHVS and CDR2 FQNEAQ. The CDR3 nucleotides are TGTGCCAGCAGCTTAGCGTTCCAGGGGGCTCTCTATGGCTACACCTTC. Its protein is CASSLAFQGALYGYTF.

The CDR3 DNA reads as TGTGCCAGCAGCCAGGGTTCAGGGGCGGGTCAGAACACTGAAGCTTTCTTT. Its translation: CASSQGSGAGQNTEAFF. The rearrangement uses TRBV7-2 and TRBJ1-1; perhaps TRBD1 as D (6 bases). CDR1 is SGHTA and CDR2 is FQGNSA in the germline V gene. V gave up 5 bases and J gave up 1 base, with 20 bases separating them. The CDR3 runs 17 residues.